This TCR beta chain was retrieved from a study of STAT5B mutations in CD4+ large granular lymphocyte leukemia. Germline trimming cut 4 bases from V and 5 bases from J; bases unmatched to any gene: 4. The CDR3 runs to 13 residues. Germline V gives CDR1 ENHRY, CDR2 SYGVKD. TCRdb's table, derived via immunoSEQ multiplex PCR, lists solely in-frame clones and lacks some. The repertoire consists of under 40,000 clones, with roughly 80% occurring once and the leading ten covering around 2.3%. The sample consisted of CD4+ T cells from blood buffy coats. J is TRBJ2-5 and V is TRBV10-3, with 7 bases identical to TRBD1. The sequence was collected from a human donor in good health. CDR3 residues: CAISVGRGETQYF. The CDR3 DNA sequence: TGTGCCATCAGTGTTGGCAGGGGGGAGACCCAGTACTTC.